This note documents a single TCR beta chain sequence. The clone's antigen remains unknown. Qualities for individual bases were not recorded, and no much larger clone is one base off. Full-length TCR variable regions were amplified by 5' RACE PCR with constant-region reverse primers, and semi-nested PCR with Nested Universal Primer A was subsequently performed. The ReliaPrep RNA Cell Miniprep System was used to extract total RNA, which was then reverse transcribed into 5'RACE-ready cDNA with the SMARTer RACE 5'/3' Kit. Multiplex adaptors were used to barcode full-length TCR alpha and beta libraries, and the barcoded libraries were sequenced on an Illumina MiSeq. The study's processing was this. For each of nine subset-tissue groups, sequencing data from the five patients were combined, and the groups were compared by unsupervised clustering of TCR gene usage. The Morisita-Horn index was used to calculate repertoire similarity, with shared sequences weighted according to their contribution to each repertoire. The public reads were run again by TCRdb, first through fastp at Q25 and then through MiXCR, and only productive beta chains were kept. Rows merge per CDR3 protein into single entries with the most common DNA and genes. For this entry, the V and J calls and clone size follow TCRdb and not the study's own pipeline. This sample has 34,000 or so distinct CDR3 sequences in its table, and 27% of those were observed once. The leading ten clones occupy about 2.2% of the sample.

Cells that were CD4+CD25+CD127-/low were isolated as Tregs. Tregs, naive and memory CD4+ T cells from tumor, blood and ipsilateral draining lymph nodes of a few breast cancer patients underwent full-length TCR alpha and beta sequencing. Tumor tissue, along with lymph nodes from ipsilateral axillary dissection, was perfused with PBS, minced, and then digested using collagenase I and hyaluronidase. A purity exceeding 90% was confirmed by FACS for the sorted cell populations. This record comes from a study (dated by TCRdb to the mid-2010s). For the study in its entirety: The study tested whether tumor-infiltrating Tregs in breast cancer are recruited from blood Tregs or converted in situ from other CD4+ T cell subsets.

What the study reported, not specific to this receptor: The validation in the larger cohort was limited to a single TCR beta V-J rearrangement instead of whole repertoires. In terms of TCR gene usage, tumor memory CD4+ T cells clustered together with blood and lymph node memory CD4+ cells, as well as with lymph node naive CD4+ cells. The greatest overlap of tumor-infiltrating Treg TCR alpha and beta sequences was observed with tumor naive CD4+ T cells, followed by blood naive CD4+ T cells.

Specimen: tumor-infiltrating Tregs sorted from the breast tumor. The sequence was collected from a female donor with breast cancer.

CDR3 region: CASRPEQGAFTEQFF. The nucleotide sequence reads as follows: TGTGCCAGCAGACCCGAACAGGGGGCTTTCACTGAGCAGTTCTTC. The chain links TRBV6-5 with TRBJ2-1, with 9 central nucleotides matching TRBD1. For this chain, trimming is 6 bases at the V end and 9 bases at the J end, and the number of junction bases without a gene match is 12. From its cysteine to its phenylalanine, the CDR3 spans 15 amino acids. Only the CDR3 DNA is retained, 45 bases long and in frame from the first base. Based on the germline V gene, the CDR1 and CDR2 sequences are MNHEY and SVGAGI.